This T cell receptor (beta chain) was recovered during a study of CD8+CD57+ T cells in acquired aplastic anemia. CDR3 and TCR beta VDJ profiling relied on a genomic DNA template. TCRdb ran MiXCR on the reads and lists one entry per CDR3 protein. The repertoire holds about 130,000 distinct CDR3 sequences, with about half as singletons. V gave up 4 bases and J gave up 3 bases, with 19 bases separating them. Germline values: CDR1 SGHVS, CDR2 FQNEAQ. The CDR3 consists of 17 residues. The chain has TRBV7-8 and TRBJ1-5; D is perhaps TRBD1 (6 bases). The clonotype originates from a human donor in good health, serving as a control. Sample: sorted CD4+, CD8+, or CD8+CD57+ T cells (not recorded which) from PBMCs. The CDR3, as DNA: TGTGCCAGCAGCTCCAACCAAGGACAGAACCCCAATCAGCCCCAGCATTTT. This sequence encodes CASSSNQGQNPNQPQHF.